This T cell receptor beta chain was documented in a study of CD8 T cells in Susac syndrome. Background on the study: When their blood was taken, the Susac syndrome patients had either not yet had any therapy, were taking corticosteroids, or were taking intravenous immunoglobulin alone.

Sequencing of TCR beta was performed on blood CD8+ T cells and on blood CD4+ T cells. The Susac syndrome patients fit the recently defined diagnostic criteria for definite or probable disease. TEMRA cells underwent FACS enrichment and CD8+ and CD4+ T cells underwent negative isolation. Trimming removed 0 bases from V and 7 bases from J, with 13 bases in between. Germline V CDR1 and CDR2: SGHAT, FQDESV (reference sequence). The CDR3 sequence is 15 residues long. Random-hexamer reverse transcription was applied to roughly 0.5 to 1 ug RNA. Using its own MiXCR run on the immunoSEQ multiplex PCR reads, TCRdb lists one record per CDR3 protein. This sample yields about 190,000 distinct CDR3 sequences, of which around 93% are seen a single time; less than 0.2% belongs to the top ten.

The TCR originated in a human donor with Susac syndrome. Sequenced: CD8+ T cells from PBMCs. The V and J genes are TRBV11-1 and TRBJ2-1; D tentatively reads TRBD1 or TRBD2 (6 bases each). CDR3: CASSLAGGRRNEQFF. DNA for the CDR3: TGTGCCAGCAGCTTAGCCGGGGGCCGTCGAAATGAGCAGTTCTTC.